The 17 T cell receptor beta chains below were found in one sample sequenced in a study of PD-1 blockade in classical Hodgkin lymphoma. The repertoire was sequenced with immunoSEQ multiplex PCR; TCRdb's copy has only in-frame clones and lacks some. Counted here are 15,000 or so clones, approximately 91% occurring once; the ten biggest clones make up roughly 6%. The time point here: newly diagnosed, previously untreated cHL patient sample. Thawed PBMCs supplied CD8+ T cells via magnetic negative selection. Sequencing used CD8+ T cells from blood. The receptors come from a human donor with classical Hodgkin lymphoma.

The chain couples TRBV19 to TRBJ2-3, with 10 nucleotides matching TRBD1. The germline CDR1 and CDR2 sequences are LNHDA and SQIVND (reference sequence). The CDR3 contains 15 residues. V was clipped by 6 bases and J by 2 bases; unmatched bases: 5. Here the CDR3 reads CASSRQGAITDTQYF. CDR3 nucleotides: TGTGCCAGTAGCCGACAGGGGGCAATCACAGATACGCAGTATTTT.

The V and J genes are TRBV29-1 and TRBJ2-1; 9 positions agree with TRBD2. V gave up 6 bases and J gave up 6 bases; unmatched junction bases: 9. The CDR3 is 14 amino acids. Per germline, CDR1 SQVTM and CDR2 ANQGSEA. The CDR3 bases are TGCAGCGTCAACGGCGGGAGGGCCTCCAATGAGCAGTTCTTC. Protein product: CSVNGGRASNEQFF.

The V gene is TRBV7-2, the J gene TRBJ2-3; D remains unclear. Germline V CDR1 and CDR2: SGHTA, FQGNSA. Trimming cost V 1 base and J 0 bases, with 14 bases left between them. The CDR3 has 17 residues. The CDR3 DNA follows: TGTGCCAGCAGCTTAGAGTTGTTCGGAAAAAGCACAGATACGCAGTATTTT. Encoded protein: CASSLELFGKSTDTQYF.

V usage is TRBV25-1 and J usage is TRBJ1-2; D call uncertain. V lost 2 bases and J 6 bases, leaving 7 bases between the germline ends. Germline values: CDR1 MGHDK, CDR2 SYGVNS. This CDR3 is built from 12 residues. The CDR3: CASSEPHNGYTF. DNA of the CDR3: TGTGCCAGCAGTGAACCACACAATGGCTACACCTTC.

The V gene is TRBV7-6, the J gene TRBJ2-1, with D possibly being TRBD2 (5 bases). V shed 4 bases and J shed 3 bases, with 7 bases lying between them. Per the germline V gene, CDR1 is SGHVS and CDR2 is FNYEAQ. This CDR3 comprises 13 residues. As DNA, the CDR3 is TGTGCCAGCAGCTGGGGAGACTACAATGAGCAGTTCTTC. Protein product: CASSWGDYNEQFF.

The V call is TRBV28, the J call TRBJ1-4; perhaps TRBD1 as D (6 bases). V was trimmed by 3 bases and J by 12 bases, leaving 11 bases between them. Germline values: CDR1 MDHEN, CDR2 SYDVKM. The CDR3 loop spans 12 amino acids. This chain's CDR3 is CASSLSSGELFF. The CDR3 region has the DNA TGTGCCAGCAGTTTGTCTTCAGGGGAACTGTTTTTT.

Here the CDR3 reads CSVVTGQPPYGYTF. In DNA form, the CDR3 reads TGCAGCGTCGTAACAGGTCAACCACCCTATGGCTACACCTTC. The chain joins TRBV29-1 to TRBJ1-2, with D maybe TRBD1 (5 bases). Trimming left V 6 bases short and J 4 bases short, with 18 bases between. Germline-derived CDR1 and CDR2 are SQVTM and ANQGSEA. The CDR3 length is 14 residues.

V and J are TRBV7-9 and TRBJ1-5, with 7 bases that match TRBD1. Germline V gives CDR1 SEHNR, CDR2 FQNEAQ (reference sequence). CDR3 length equals 15 residues. With V trimmed by 3 bases and J by 7 bases, 9 bases remained unmatched. The CDR3 sequence: CASSFGGRGLQPQHF. CDR3 DNA sequence: TGTGCCAGCAGCTTCGGCGGTAGGGGGCTGCAGCCCCAGCATTTT.

The chain couples TRBV27 to TRBJ2-1, with no clear D. Trimming took 5 bases from V and 7 from J, leaving 9 bases between them. Per germline, CDR1 MNHEY and CDR2 SMNVEV (reference sequence). This CDR3 has 12 amino acids. The CDR3 is CASSPHLNEQFF. The CDR3 nucleotides are TGTGCCAGCAGTCCCCACTTGAATGAGCAGTTCTTC.

The chain has TRBV9 and TRBJ1-2; 10 nucleotides match TRBD1. In germline, CDR1 is SGDLS, CDR2 YYNGEE. After removal of 4 bases from V and 4 bases from J, the junction contained 7 bases not matched to a gene. This CDR3 region has 15 residues. The CDR3 loop reads CASSPRTGGPYGYTF. The DNA for the CDR3 is TGTGCCAGCAGCCCCCGGACAGGGGGACCCTATGGCTACACCTTC.

The J gene is TRBJ2-1, the V gene TRBV6-1; D perhaps matches TRBD2 (7 bases). Trimming shortened V by 7 bases and J by 8 bases, and 18 bases separated the two germline ends. This CDR3 region has 14 residues. Germline values: CDR1 MNHNS, CDR2 SASEGT. The CDR3 region has the DNA TGTGCCAGCACGGGGGGCGGGAGCTCGGATGAGCAGTTCTTC. It yields the protein CASTGGGSSDEQFF.

The V and J genes are TRBV28 and TRBJ2-1; TRBD2 aligns across 9 bases. Germline V gene sequence: CDR1 MDHEN, CDR2 SYDVKM. After removal of 4 bases from V and 9 bases from J, the junction contained 13 bases not matched to a gene. This CDR3 spans 16 amino acids. CDR3 region: CASSYRTSAGSGEQFF. The CDR3 DNA is TGTGCCAGCAGTTACCGGACTAGCGCTGGGTCTGGTGAGCAGTTCTTC.

This rearrangement joins TRBV7-9 to TRBJ2-1; D perhaps matches TRBD2 (5 bases). CDR1 is SEHNR, CDR2 FQNEAQ, per germline (reference sequence). Between the trimmed V and J ends, which lost 5 bases and 3 bases, there was a span of 20 bases. CDR3 size: 17 residues. CDR3 sequence (DNA): TGTGCCAGCAGCCCTCACTTGATAAACCGGGACTACAATGAGCAGTTCTTC. It specifies CASSPHLINRDYNEQFF.

The chain recombines TRBV5-1 with TRBJ2-5; D is perhaps TRBD2 (5 bases). This CDR3 spans 15 amino acids. Trimming left V 0 bases short and J 2 bases short, with 11 bases between. Germline CDR1 is SGHRS and CDR2 is YFSETQ. The CDR3 loop reads CASSLAADLQETQYF. For the CDR3, the DNA is TGCGCCAGCAGCTTGGCAGCGGACTTACAAGAGACCCAGTACTTC.

This clone was detected only once. V usage is TRBV27 and J usage is TRBJ2-1; TRBD2 aligns across 7 bases. The V gene end was trimmed by 5 bases and the J gene end by 6 bases; junction bases not matched to a gene: 10. The CDR3 has 15 amino acids. Per the germline V gene, CDR1 is MNHEY and CDR2 is SMNVEV (reference sequence). CDR3 DNA: TGTGCCAGCAGTCCAACGTGGCCGGGGGGCAATGAGCAGTTCTTC. Its translation: CASSPTWPGGNEQFF.

V is TRBV6-5 and J is TRBJ1-1; 8 bases map to TRBD1. CDR1 is MNHEY, CDR2 SVGAGI, per germline. J gave up 3 bases and V 5 bases, and 5 bases lay outside the gene matches. The CDR3 is 14 amino acids. This chain's CDR3 is CASSGQGGYTEAFF. The CDR3 DNA is TGTGCCAGCAGTGGACAGGGAGGGTACACTGAAGCTTTCTTT.

This chain links TRBV13 with TRBJ1-6; 9 bases map to TRBD1. This CDR3 has 15 residues. Losses at the gene ends were 6 bases for V and 7 bases for J; bases not matched to a gene: 7. CDR1 is PRHDT and CDR2 is FYEKMQ in the germline V gene (reference sequence). CDR3 sequence reads: CASSHDRGVNSPLHF. CDR3 in DNA: TGTGCCAGCAGTCACGACAGGGGGGTCAATTCACCCCTCCACTTT. Combining the CDR3 with reference TRBV13 and TRBJ1-6 gives the whole variable domain AAGVIQSPRHLIKEKRETATLKCYPIPRHDTVYWYQQGPGQDPQFLISFYEKMQSDKGSIPDRFSAQQFSDYHSELNMSSLELGDSALYFCASSHDRGVNSPLHFGNGTRLTVT.